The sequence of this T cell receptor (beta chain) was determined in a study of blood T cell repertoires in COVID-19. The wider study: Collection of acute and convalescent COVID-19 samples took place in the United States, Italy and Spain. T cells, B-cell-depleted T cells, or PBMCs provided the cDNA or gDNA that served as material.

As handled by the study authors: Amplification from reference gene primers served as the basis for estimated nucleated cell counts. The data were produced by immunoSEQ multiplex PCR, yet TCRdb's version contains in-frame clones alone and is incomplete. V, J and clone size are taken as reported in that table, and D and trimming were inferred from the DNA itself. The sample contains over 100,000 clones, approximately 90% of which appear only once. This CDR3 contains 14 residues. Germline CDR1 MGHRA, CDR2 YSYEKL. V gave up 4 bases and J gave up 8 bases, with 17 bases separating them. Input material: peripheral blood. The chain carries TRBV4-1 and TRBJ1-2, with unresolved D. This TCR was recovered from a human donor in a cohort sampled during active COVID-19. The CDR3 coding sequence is TGCGCCAGCAGCCCAATTTACCAAAGGAGGGGCTACACCTTC. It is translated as CASSPIYQRRGYTF.